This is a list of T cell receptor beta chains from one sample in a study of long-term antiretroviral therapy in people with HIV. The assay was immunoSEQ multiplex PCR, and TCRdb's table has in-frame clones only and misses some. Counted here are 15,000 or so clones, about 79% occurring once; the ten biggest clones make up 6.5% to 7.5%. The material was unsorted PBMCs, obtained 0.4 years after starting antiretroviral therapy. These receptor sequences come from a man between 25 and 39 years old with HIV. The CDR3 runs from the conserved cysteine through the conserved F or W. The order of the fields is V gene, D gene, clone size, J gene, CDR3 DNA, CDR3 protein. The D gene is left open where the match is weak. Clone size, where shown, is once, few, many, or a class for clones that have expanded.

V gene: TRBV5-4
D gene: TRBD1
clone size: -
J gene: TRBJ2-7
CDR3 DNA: TGTGCCAGCAGCCAGGGACAGAACTACGAGCAGTACTTC
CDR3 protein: CASSQGQNYEQYF

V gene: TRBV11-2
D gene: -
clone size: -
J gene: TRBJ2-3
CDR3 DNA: TGTGCCAGCAGCTTTCGGGGACGTAGCACAGATACGCAGTATTTT
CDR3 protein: CASSFRGRSTDTQYF

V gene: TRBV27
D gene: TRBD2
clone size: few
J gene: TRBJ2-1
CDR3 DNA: TGTGCCAGCAGTTTAAACCCCCACTTAGCGGGAGGGCCGGAGTACAATGAGCAGTTCTTC
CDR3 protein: CASSLNPHLAGGPEYNEQFF

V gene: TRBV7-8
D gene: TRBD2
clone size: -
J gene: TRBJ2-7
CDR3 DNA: TGTGCCAGCAGTCGTAGCGGGGGCTCCTACGAGCAGTACTTC
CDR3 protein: CASSRSGGSYEQYF

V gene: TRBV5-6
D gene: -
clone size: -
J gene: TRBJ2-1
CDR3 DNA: TGTGCCAGCAGCCAAAGCTCAGGGATTGAGCAGTTCTTC
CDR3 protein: CASSQSSGIEQFF

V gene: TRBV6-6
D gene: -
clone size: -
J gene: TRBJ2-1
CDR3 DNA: TGTGCCAGCAGTTACTCGAATATTGGTGAGCAGTTCTTC
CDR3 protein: CASSYSNIGEQFF

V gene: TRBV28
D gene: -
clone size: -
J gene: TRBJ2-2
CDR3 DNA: TGTGCCAGCAGCCTTAGTAGGGGGGGGAACACCGGGGAGCTGTTTTTT
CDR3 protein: CASSLSRGGNTGELFF

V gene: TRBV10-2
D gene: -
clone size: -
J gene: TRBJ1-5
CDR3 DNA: TGCGCCAGCAGATACAATAGCAATCAGCCCCAGCATTTT
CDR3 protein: CASRYNSNQPQHF

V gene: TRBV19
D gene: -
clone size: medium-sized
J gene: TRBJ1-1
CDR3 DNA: TGTGCCAGTAGTATAGATTTGGACAGCCACACTGAAGCTTTCTTT
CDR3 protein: CASSIDLDSHTEAFF

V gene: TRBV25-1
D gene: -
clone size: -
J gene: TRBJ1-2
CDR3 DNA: TGTGCCAGCAGTGAAACCGGGTACTATGGCTACACCTTC
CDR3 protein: CASSETGYYGYTF

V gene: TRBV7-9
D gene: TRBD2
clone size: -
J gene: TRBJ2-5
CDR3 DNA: TGTGCCAGCAGCTCCCCTAGCGGGGGGCGGGGTACCCAGTACTTC
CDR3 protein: CASSSPSGGRGTQYF

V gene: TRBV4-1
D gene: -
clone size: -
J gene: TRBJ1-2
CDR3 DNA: TGCGCCAGCAGCCAAGAAAGTGGGGATGGCTACACCTTC
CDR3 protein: CASSQESGDGYTF

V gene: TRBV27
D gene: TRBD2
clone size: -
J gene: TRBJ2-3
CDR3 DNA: TGTGCCAGCAGTCCCCTGTGGGGGGGGTCTGAAGATACGCAGTATTTT
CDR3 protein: CASSPLWGGSEDTQYF

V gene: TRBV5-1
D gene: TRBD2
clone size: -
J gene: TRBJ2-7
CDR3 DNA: TGCGCCAGCAGGAGGACTAGCGCCACCTACGAGCAGTACTTC
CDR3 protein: CASRRTSATYEQYF

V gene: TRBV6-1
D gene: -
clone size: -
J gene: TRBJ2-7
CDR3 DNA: TGTGCCAGCAGCCGGACCGAGTCCTACGAGCAGTACTTC
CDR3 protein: CASSRTESYEQYF

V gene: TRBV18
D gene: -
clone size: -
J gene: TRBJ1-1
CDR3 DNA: TGTGCCAGCTCACCTGGCAGCTCGAACACTGAAGCTTTCTTT
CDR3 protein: CASSPGSSNTEAFF

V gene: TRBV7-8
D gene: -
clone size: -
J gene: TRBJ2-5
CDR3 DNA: TGTGCCAGCAGGTACACTGGGGAGACCCAGTACTTC
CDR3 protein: CASRYTGETQYF

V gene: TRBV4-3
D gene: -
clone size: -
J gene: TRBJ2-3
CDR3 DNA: TGCGCCAGCAGCCAAGATGCCCAAAACACAGATACGCAGTATTTT
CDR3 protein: CASSQDAQNTDTQYF

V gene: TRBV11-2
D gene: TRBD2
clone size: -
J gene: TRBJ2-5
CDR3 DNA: TGTGCCAGCAGCCCTAGCGGCGTCCAAGAGACCCAGTACTTC
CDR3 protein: CASSPSGVQETQYF

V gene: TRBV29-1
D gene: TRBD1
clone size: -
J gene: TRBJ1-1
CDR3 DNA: TGCAGCGGACTGACAGGGTGGGGAATAACTGAAGCTTTCTTT
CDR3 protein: CSGLTGWGITEAFF

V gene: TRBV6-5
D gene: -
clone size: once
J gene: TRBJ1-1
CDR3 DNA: TGTGCCAGCATTCCATACACTGAAGCTTTCTTT
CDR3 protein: CASIPYTEAFF

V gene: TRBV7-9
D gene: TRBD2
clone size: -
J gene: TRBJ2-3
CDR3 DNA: TGTGCCAGCAGGTCACCGGGACTAGCAGCCTTATTCGCAGATACGCAGTATTTT
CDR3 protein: CASRSPGLAALFADTQYF

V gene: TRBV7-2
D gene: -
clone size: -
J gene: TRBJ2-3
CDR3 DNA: TGTGCCAGCAGCTTAGAACGCCTCACAGATACGCAGTATTTT
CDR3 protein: CASSLERLTDTQYF

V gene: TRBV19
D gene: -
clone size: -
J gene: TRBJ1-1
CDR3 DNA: TGTGCCAGTAGCCCACAGGTTGACACTGAAGCTTTCTTT
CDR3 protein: CASSPQVDTEAFF

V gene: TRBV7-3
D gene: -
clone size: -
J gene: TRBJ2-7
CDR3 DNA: TGTGCCAGCAGCGTCGACGGACTTAGCTCCTACGAGCAGTACTTC
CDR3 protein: CASSVDGLSSYEQYF

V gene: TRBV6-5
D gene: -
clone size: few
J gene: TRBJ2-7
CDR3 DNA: TGTGCCAGCACGACGCCAGGAGCGGACGAGCAGTACTTC
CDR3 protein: CASTTPGADEQYF

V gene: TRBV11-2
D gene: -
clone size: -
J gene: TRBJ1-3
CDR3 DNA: TGTGCCAGCAGCTTAAAGATGAGCTCTGGAAACACCATATATTTT
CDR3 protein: CASSLKMSSGNTIYF